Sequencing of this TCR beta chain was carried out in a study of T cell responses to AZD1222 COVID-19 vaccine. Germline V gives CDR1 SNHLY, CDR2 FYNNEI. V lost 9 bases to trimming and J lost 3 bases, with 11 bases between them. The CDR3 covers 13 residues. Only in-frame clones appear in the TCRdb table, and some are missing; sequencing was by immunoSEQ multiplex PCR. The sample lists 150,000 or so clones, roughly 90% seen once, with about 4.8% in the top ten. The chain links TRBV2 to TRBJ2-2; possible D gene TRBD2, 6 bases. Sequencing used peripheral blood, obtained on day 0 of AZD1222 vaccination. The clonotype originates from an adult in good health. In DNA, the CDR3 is TGTGCCAGTACCCGGGACTACACCGGGGAGCTGTTTTTT. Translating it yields CASTRDYTGELFF.